One T cell receptor beta chain is described in this entry. The data were taken from a study of blood T cell repertoires in COVID-19. Across the study: Sources were T cells, B-cell-depleted T cells, or PBMCs; the material itself was cDNA or gDNA.

Assay: immunoSEQ multiplex PCR; the TCRdb copy retains only in-frame clones and omits some. The sample consists of around 400,000 clones, approximately 93% of them appearing once. This clonotype was sampled from a woman between 35 and 50 years old who had been exposed to COVID-19. Sample: PBMCs or T cells enriched from blood (not recorded which).

This CDR3 reads CASSLSNRGVSSGNSPLHF. The DNA of the CDR3 is TGTGCCAGCAGTTTATCGAATCGGGGGGTCTCCTCTGGGAATTCACCCCTCCACTTT. This sequence joins TRBV27 and TRBJ1-6; weak D call: TRBD1 (5 bases). The CDR3 sequence is 19 residues long. The germline CDR1 and CDR2 sequences are MNHEY and SMNVEV (reference sequence). Trimming removed 0 bases from V and 7 bases from J, with 22 bases in between.